The rows below give T cell receptor beta chains drawn from one sample of a study of T cells in Graves' hyperthyroidism and ophthalmopathy. TCRdb reanalysed the multiplex PCR reads using MiXCR and keeps one entry per CDR3 protein. The sample holds hundreds of thousands of distinct CDR3 sequences, about 45% seen once. Source material: peripheral blood or thyroid tissue (not recorded which). The receptors here all came from an adult man with Graves' disease, either hyperthyroidism or ophthalmopathy (not recorded which). Both conserved end residues are part of each CDR3. The D gene is left open where the match is weak. The size entry is marked missing in some rows and otherwise reads once, few, many or a size class.

>NA|TRBV7-8|TRBJ2-7|NA
CASSFEPGEQYF
TGTGCCAGCAGCTTCGAACCGGGGGAGCAGTACTTC
>NA|TRBV7-2|TRBJ2-7|TRBD2
CASSVYGLAGGPHEQYF
TGTGCCAGCAGCGTATACGGACTAGCGGGAGGGCCCCACGAGCAGTACTTC
>many|TRBV5-1|TRBJ2-7|NA
CASSLAARGGEQYF
TGCGCCAGCAGCTTGGCAGCGAGGGGAGGTGAGCAGTACTTC
>NA|TRBV2|TRBJ1-5|TRBD1
CASTKTGAVQPQHF
TGTGCCAGCACCAAGACAGGGGCGGTTCAGCCCCAGCATTTT
>NA|TRBV4-2|TRBJ1-1|NA
CASSQVNRANTEAFF
TGTGCCAGCAGCCAAGTCAATAGGGCGAACACTGAAGCTTTCTTT
>NA|TRBV7-3|TRBJ1-1|TRBD1
CAISSGTGSEAFF
TGTGCCATCAGTTCCGGGACAGGGTCGGAAGCTTTCTTT
>NA|TRBV10-3|TRBJ2-2|TRBD2
CAIRRAGEGTGELFF
TGTGCCATCAGAAGAGCGGGAGAGGGTACCGGGGAGCTGTTTTTT
>NA|TRBV19|TRBJ2-7|NA
CASSLTGMTYEQYF
TGTGCCAGTAGCCTGACAGGTATGACCTACGAGCAGTACTTC
>NA|TRBV12-3/TRBV12-4|TRBJ2-7|NA
CAIRGGTGSYEQYF
TGTGCCATCAGGGGGGGGACAGGCTCCTACGAGCAGTACTTC
>once|TRBV6-5|TRBJ1-6|TRBD1
CASSYRAGGSYNSPLHF
TGTGCCAGCAGTTATCGGGCAGGGGGCTCCTATAATTCACCCCTCCACTTT
>once|TRBV7-8|TRBJ2-5|TRBD1
CASSANGQGVDTQYF
TGTGCCAGCAGCGCCAACGGACAGGGCGTGGACACCCAGTACTTC
>NA|TRBV7-9|TRBJ1-4|NA
CASSQRMGNVNEKLFF
TGTGCCAGCAGCCAAAGGATGGGTAATGTTAATGAAAAACTGTTTTTT
>many|TRBV2|TRBJ1-5|NA
CASSEATGKPQHF
TGTGCCAGCAGTGAAGCGACGGGAAAGCCCCAGCATTTT
>NA|TRBV6-1|TRBJ1-5|NA
CASSRDRAPQPQHF
TGTGCCAGCAGCCGGGACCGTGCACCGCAGCCCCAGCATTTT
>many|TRBV29-1|TRBJ2-7|TRBD1
CSVGGQGADEQYF
TGCAGCGTTGGCGGACAGGGGGCCGACGAGCAGTACTTC
>few|TRBV6-1|TRBJ2-7|TRBD1
CASSEFGDRGVYEQYF
TGTGCCAGCAGTGAATTTGGGGACAGGGGAGTGTACGAGCAGTACTTC
>NA|TRBV6-5|TRBJ1-3|NA
CASSYSLFQGRSGNTIYF
TGTGCCAGCAGTTACTCGCTTTTTCAGGGGCGCTCTGGAAACACCATATATTTT
>NA|TRBV7-3|TRBJ1-1|NA
CASSLIGGQKAFF
TGTGCCAGCAGCTTAATAGGAGGACAGAAGGCTTTCTTT
>NA|TRBV14|TRBJ2-7|NA
CASRPGWPSYEQYF
TGTGCCAGCAGACCAGGGTGGCCATCCTACGAGCAGTACTTC
>NA|TRBV9|TRBJ1-6|NA
CASSVSWGYNSPLHF
TGTGCCAGCAGCGTTTCATGGGGGTACAATTCACCCCTCCACTTT
>many|TRBV3-1|TRBJ1-6|NA
CASSQGGGNSPLHF
TGTGCCAGCAGCCAAGGGGGTGGCAATTCACCCCTCCACTTT
>few|TRBV20-1|TRBJ1-5|TRBD1
CSVGTGVPHQPQHF
TGCAGTGTCGGGACAGGGGTGCCACATCAGCCCCAGCATTTT
>NA|TRBV5-1|TRBJ1-1|TRBD1
CASSGTGVVTEAFF
TGCGCCAGCAGCGGAACAGGGGTGGTCACTGAAGCTTTCTTT
>many|TRBV29-1|TRBJ1-2|NA
CSAMLAGLNYGYTF
TGCAGCGCGATGTTGGCAGGGTTGAACTATGGCTACACCTTC
>NA|TRBV10-3|TRBJ1-5|TRBD1
CAIRTDRGNQPQHF
TGTGCCATCAGAACGGACAGGGGCAATCAGCCCCAGCATTTT
>many|TRBV2|TRBJ2-2|NA
CASTSTAGELFF
TGTGCCAGCACCTCGACGGCCGGGGAGCTGTTTTTT
>NA|TRBV2|TRBJ1-3|TRBD1
CASTADRGAGNTIYF
TGTGCCAGCACTGCCGACAGGGGGGCTGGAAACACCATATATTTT
>many|TRBV7-9|TRBJ1-4|NA
CASSSGALEDEKLFF
TGTGCCAGCAGCTCTGGGGCACTAGAGGATGAAAAACTGTTTTTT
>NA|TRBV4-1|TRBJ1-6|TRBD1
CASSWGQAVSSPLHF
TGCGCCAGCAGCTGGGGACAGGCGGTGTCTTCACCCCTCCACTTT
>NA|TRBV7-2|TRBJ1-1|NA
CASSFRQARDTEAFF
TGTGCCAGCAGTTTCAGACAGGCGCGGGACACTGAAGCTTTCTTT
>many|TRBV2|TRBJ2-7|NA
CASSEGLSYEQYF
TGTGCCAGCAGTGAGGGACTCTCCTACGAGCAGTACTTC
>NA|TRBV5-6|TRBJ2-7|TRBD1
CASSEPGTGAYEQYF
TGTGCCAGCAGTGAACCCGGGACAGGGGCCTACGAGCAGTACTTC
>few|TRBV30|TRBJ1-2|NA
CAWATTGYDYGYTF
TGTGCCTGGGCCACGACGGGGTACGACTATGGCTACACCTTC
>NA|TRBV25-1|TRBJ1-4|TRBD1
CASSRDRGVDEKLFF
TGTGCCAGCAGCCGGGACAGGGGGGTTGACGAAAAACTGTTTTTT
>NA|TRBV20-1|TRBJ1-6|TRBD1
CSARDHTGGSYNSPLHF
TGCAGTGCTAGAGATCATACAGGGGGCTCCTATAATTCACCCCTCCACTTT
>many|TRBV7-3|TRBJ2-7|NA
CASSLTFNDEQYF
TGTGCCAGCAGCCTAACCTTCAACGACGAGCAGTACTTC
>many|TRBV2|TRBJ1-2|NA
CASSEGPLGYTF
TGTGCCAGCAGTGAGGGGCCCCTTGGCTACACCTTC